The clone carrying this TCR beta chain was recorded only once. Its target is not known. The data were obtained in a study of lymphopenia after photon versus proton radiotherapy. V lost 4 bases and J lost 7, with 11 bases in between. The CDR3 totals 13 residues. CDR1 SGHTA and CDR2 FQGNSA come from the germline V gene. Profiled with immunoSEQ multiplex PCR; TCRdb holds only in-frame clones, not every one. The sample records about 50,000 clones, 65% to 85% being singletons. Study-level results: Larger post-nadir TCR diversity loss correlated inversely with survival in deceased patients. Survival link was tested only in deceased patients; proton benefit remains a possibility. Photon-treated patients lost naive T cells and TCR diversity; proton-treated stayed stable. After lymphocyte nadir, photon-treated repertoires showed oligoclonal expansion, especially CD8+ Temra.

The source is a man aged 50 to 59 with gastric cancer. The sample was peripheral blood, taken from a patient treated with photon-based radiotherapy. The V call is TRBV7-2, the J call TRBJ2-1; possible D gene TRBD2, 5 bases. CDR3 nucleotides: TGTGCCAGCAGCTGGATTAGCGTAAATGAGCAGTTCTTC. As protein: CASSWISVNEQFF. Drawing the rest from reference TRBV7-2 and TRBJ2-1, the complete variable domain is GAGVSQSPSNKVTEKGKDVELRCDPISGHTALYWYRQSLGQGLEFLIYFQGNSAPDKSGLPSDRFSAERTGGSVSTLTIQRTQQEDSAVYLCASSWISVNEQFFGPGTRLTVL.